Sequencing of this TCR beta chain was carried out in a study of somatic mutations in cytotoxic T cells in rheumatoid arthritis. Study as a whole: Purity of nearly 100% was reached when some V beta antibody-stained T-cell populations were flow-sorted, including V beta1+ cells sequenced for TCRB. Findings of the study overall: The study found no significant difference in CD8+ T-cell clonality between rheumatoid arthritis patients and age-matched healthy controls.

Sequencing used immunoSEQ multiplex PCR; TCRdb keeps in-frame clones, though not all of them. The data show 6,000 to 7,000 clones, about three quarters seen once. Researchers isolated CD4+ and CD8+ cells by positive magnetic bead selection and then checked their purity by flow cytometry. Comment on this clone: The antigen remains undetermined.

The specimen was CD8+ T cells sorted from blood. The origin of this receptor is a woman aged 60-75 years in good health.

CDR3 in DNA: TGTGCCAGCAGCTCCGCGACAGGGCTGGACGAGCAGTACTTC. It codes for CASSSATGLDEQYF. V gene TRBV7-8 combines with J gene TRBJ2-7; 7 bases agree with TRBD1. The ends lost 4 bases at V and 5 bases at J; junction bases unmatched: 8. The germline gives CDR1 SGHVS, CDR2 FQNEAQ. CDR3 length equals 14 residues.